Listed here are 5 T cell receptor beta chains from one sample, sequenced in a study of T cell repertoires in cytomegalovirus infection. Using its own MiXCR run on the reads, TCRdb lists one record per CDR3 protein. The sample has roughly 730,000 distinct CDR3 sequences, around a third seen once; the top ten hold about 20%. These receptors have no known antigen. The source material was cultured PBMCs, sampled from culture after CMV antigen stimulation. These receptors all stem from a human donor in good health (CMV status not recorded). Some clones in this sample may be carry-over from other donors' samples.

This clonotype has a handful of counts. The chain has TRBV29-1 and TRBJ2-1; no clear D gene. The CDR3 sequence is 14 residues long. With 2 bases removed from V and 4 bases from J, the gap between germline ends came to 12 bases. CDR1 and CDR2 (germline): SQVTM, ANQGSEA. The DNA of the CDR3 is TGCAGCGTTGAAACTTTGTACGCGTACAATGAGCAGTTCTTC. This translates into CSVETLYAYNEQFF.

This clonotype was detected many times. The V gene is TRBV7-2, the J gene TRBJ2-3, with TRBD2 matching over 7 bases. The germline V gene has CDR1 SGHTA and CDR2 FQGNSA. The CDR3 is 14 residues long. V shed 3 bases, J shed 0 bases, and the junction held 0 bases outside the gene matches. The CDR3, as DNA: TGTGCCAGCAGCTTTAGCGGGAGCACAGATACGCAGTATTTT. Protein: CASSFSGSTDTQYF.

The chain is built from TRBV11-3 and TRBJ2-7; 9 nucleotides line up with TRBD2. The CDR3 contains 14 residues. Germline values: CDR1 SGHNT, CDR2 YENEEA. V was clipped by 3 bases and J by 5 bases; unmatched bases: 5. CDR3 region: CASSLGGRAHEQYF. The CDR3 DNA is TGTGCCAGCAGCTTGGGCGGGAGGGCCCACGAGCAGTACTTC.

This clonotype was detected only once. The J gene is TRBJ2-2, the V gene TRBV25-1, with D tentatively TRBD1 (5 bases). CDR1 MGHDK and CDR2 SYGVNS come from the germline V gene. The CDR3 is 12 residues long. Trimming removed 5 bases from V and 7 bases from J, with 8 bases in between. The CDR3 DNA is TGTGCCAGCAGTAGGGGCGACGGGGAGCTGTTTTTT. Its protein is CASSRGDGELFF.

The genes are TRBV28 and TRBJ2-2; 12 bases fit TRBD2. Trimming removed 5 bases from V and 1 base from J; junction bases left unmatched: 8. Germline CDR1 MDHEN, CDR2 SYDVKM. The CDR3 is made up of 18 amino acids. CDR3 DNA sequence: TGTGCCAGCAGTACCATGGGACTAGCGGGCCTGAACACCGGGGAGCTGTTTTTT. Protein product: CASSTMGLAGLNTGELFF.